Detailed here is one T cell receptor (beta chain). Its antigen is currently not known. No much larger clone exists at a distance of one base, and base qualities are not known. The sample is drawn from a study of shared clonotypes between healthy human individuals (dated by TCRdb to about 2020). Regarding the study in general: A couple of women and a few men aged 18 to 49 years were included in the cohort. For each donor, three plates each were used for CD4 naive and CD4 memory, two plates were used for CD8 naive, and one plate was used for CD8 memory. The study deeply sequenced blood TCR repertoires of five healthy adults to estimate repertoire size and the extent of clonotype sharing between individuals. To increase sequencing depth and limit assay-specific biases, TCR repertoire library preparation and sequencing were carried out by different laboratories using diverse techniques. Each donor's leukapheresis produced roughly between roughly 0.85 and 9.5 billion PBMCs.

TCR CDR3 regions were amplified from genomic DNA by multiplex PCR using the deep immunoSEQ assay. Extracted genomic DNA from each cell subset was spread evenly across all wells of several immunoSEQ 96-well plates, with each plate serving as a replicate. Each replicate PCR for sorted subsets received 200 ng genomic DNA, equal to tens of thousands of T cell genomes. Purified libraries were measured with a Qubit 3.0 fluorometer, size-checked on a Bioanalyzer 2100, and measured again with the KAPA Library Quantification kit. Each immunoSEQ 96-well plate was sequenced on its own single-read 150-cycle Illumina NextSeq 550 flow cell. The original methods were these. The immunoSEQ output contained only junctional sequences without quality scores, so filtering could not match that applied to full-length reads. Sequences were annotated with PyIR, a Python wrapper for IgBLAST v1.9, and V/J genes and CDR3 were assigned using IMGT germline references. Reads with weak V/J assignments (E-value above 1e-6), missing CDR3, stop codons, out-of-frame junctions, or ambiguous translated residues were removed. V3J clonotypes were defined as sequences sharing an identical inferred V gene, J gene, and CDR3 amino acid sequence. Percentage overlap between repertoires was computed as shared unique clonotypes divided by the size of the smaller repertoire. Repertoire richness was assessed with RTK rarefaction, the Chao1 estimator, and Recon v2.1 estimates of unobserved clonotypes. For all TCRbeta clonotypes obtained by the gDNA method from a handful of donors, generation probabilities were computed with OLGA. Entries here come from immuneACCESS through TCRdb and include only in-frame sequences with V and J called. Some clones fail to appear in such tables; in the studies checked, an unresolved V gene covers under half of the shortfall, and the cause of the remainder is unknown. The D gene and trimming were derived from the DNA, and the V and J assignments and clone size from that table. Recorded for this sample are some 2.1 million clones; about 94% of them occurred a single time. The ten largest clones capture about 1.1% of the sample.

Overall results and qualifications from the work: Naive subsets generally had larger estimated clonotype richness than memory subsets did. Around 5% of naive CD4, 3.5% of naive CD8, 2% to 2.5% of memory CD4, and 0.4% of memory CD8 clonotypes were shared across several donors. Only blood was sampled, and tissue TCR repertoires likely differ from those in blood. Incomplete sequencing was indicated by rarefaction of sorted-subset datasets, despite the large sequencing depth. Compared with non-shared clonotypes, the clonotypes found in all four sorted-subset donors had higher generation probabilities. Based on pairwise subsampling, the degree of clonotype sharing among donors was expected to be affected by sequencing depth. Because the study included a small number of donors, the genetic and exposure-history diversity represented was limited.

Between the V and J ends, shortened by 5 bases and 8 bases respectively, the junction contains 10 bases. The germline V gene yields SGHRS for CDR1 and YFSETQ for CDR2. Counted from cysteine to phenylalanine, this CDR3 has 11 amino acids. The sequence is cut down to CDR3 DNA, 33 bases in frame from base 1. CD8 naive samples were obtained by positive selection for CCR7 among CD45RO-negative cells, yielding a CD45RA+CCR7+ population from which TemRA cells were excluded. The donors were healthy, HIV-negative adults with no recently reported acute infections or vaccinations. Every donor was a Caucasian adult living in Nashville, Tennessee, USA. Blood was obtained by leukapheresis, after which PBMCs were separated by Ficoll-Histopaque density gradient centrifugation and cryopreserved in liquid nitrogen vapor phase. Analytical flow cytometry was used to check the purity and quantity of each magnetically sorted T cell population. Genomic DNA was isolated from each sorted fraction and quantified by UV absorbance on a Nanodrop 2000c.

This sequence was found in a man between 18 and 35 years old in good health. The sequence is built from TRBV5-1 and TRBJ1-1, with no reliable assignment of the D segment. Specimen: naive CD8+ T cells sorted from blood. Per the publication, the cell subset or site label means: CD45RA+CCR7+. The CDR3 has the sequence CASSQGAEAFF. The nucleotide sequence is given as TGCGCCAGCAGTCAAGGAGCGGAAGCTTTCTTT.